This section outlines one TCR beta chain sequence together with its context. These data originate in a study of T cell responses to AZD1222 COVID-19 vaccine. The germline gives CDR1 SGHNT, CDR2 YYREEE (reference sequence). The CDR3 spans 15 residues. Trimming took off 6 bases at V and 2 bases at J, with 17 bases between the two ends. This table comes from immunoSEQ multiplex PCR, and its TCRdb copy is limited to in-frame clones, with some not included. The sample includes about 140,000 clones, around 90% of them seen just once. The clonotype was recovered from an adult in good health. The material was peripheral blood, obtained on day 0 of AZD1222 vaccination. The V gene is TRBV5-4, the J gene TRBJ1-2; D may be TRBD1 (6 bases). CDR3 in DNA: TGTGCCAGCACCCTTGGAGGACAGCTCAACTATGGCTACACCTTC. It translates to CASTLGGQLNYGYTF.